This passage covers 12 T cell receptor beta chains from one sample sequenced in a study of beta chain features in type 1 diabetes. The sequenced template was cDNA made from the entire isolated RNA. Data came from immunoSEQ multiplex PCR; TCRdb stores just in-frame clones and leaves some out. The table records some 360,000 clones, roughly a fifth of them present only once. Sequences were obtained from naive CD4+ T cells from blood. All receptors come from a woman younger than 35 in good health.

In its sample, this clone was seen a few times. The rearrangement joins TRBV29-1 to TRBJ2-5; TRBD2 matches at 12 bases. The DNA end favors TRBJ2-7, so the J call may be wrong. Germline assignment: CDR1 SQVTM and CDR2 ANQGSEA. This CDR3 is built from 14 residues. CDR3: CSVARLAGDYEQYF. CDR3 coding DNA: TGCAGCGTGGCCCGACTAGCGGGGGATTACGAGCAGTACTTC.

The rearrangement joins TRBV5-6 to TRBJ2-7; possibly TRBD2 for D (5 bases). This CDR3 is built from 15 residues. Germline V CDR1 and CDR2: SGHDT, YYEEEE. With 4 bases removed from V and 6 bases from J, the gap between germline ends came to 20 bases. CDR3 sequence: CASSNLKAAGLEQYF. For the CDR3, the DNA is TGTGCCAGCAGCAACCTCAAAGCGGCCGGCCTCGAGCAGTACTTC.

The chain joins TRBV2 to TRBJ2-2; 7 bases align to TRBD1. Germline V CDR1 and CDR2: SNHLY, FYNNEI. This CDR3 has 16 residues. V trimming: 0 bases; J trimming: 3 bases; junction bases outside the gene matches: 4. DNA for the CDR3: TGTGCCAGCAGTGAAGCGGGGCAGGGGGACACCGGGGAGCTGTTTTTT. It encodes CASSEAGQGDTGELFF. Full variable domain (outside the CDR3, taken from reference TRBV2 and TRBJ2-2): EPEVTQTPSHQVTQMGQEVILRCVPISNHLYFYWYRQILGQKVEFLVSFYNNEISEKSEIFDDQFSVERPDGSNFTLKIRSTKLEDSAMYFCASSEAGQGDTGELFFGEGSRLTVL.

Written as DNA, the CDR3 is TGTGCCAGCAGCCAAGTAACTAGCGGGAGGATCAATGAGCAGTTCTTC. This encodes CASSQVTSGRINEQFF. The chain joins TRBV14 to TRBJ2-1, with 12 positions matching TRBD2. Germline-derived CDR1 and CDR2 are SGHDN and FVKESK. The CDR3 sequence is 16 residues long. V trimming: 1 base; J trimming: 6 bases; junction bases outside the gene matches: 4.

This clone has more than one count but fewer than ten. Other nucleotide sequences in the sample specify the same CDR3. This chain links TRBV30 with TRBJ1-3; weak D call: TRBD1 (6 bases). The CDR3 is 14 residues long. The V end lost 2 bases, the J end lost 0 bases, and 8 bases lay between the germline ends. Germline V gives CDR1 GTSNPN, CDR2 SVGIG (reference sequence). CDR3: CAWSQGNSGNTIYF. Here the CDR3 DNA reads TGTGCCTGGAGTCAGGGGAACTCTGGAAACACCATATATTTT.

This clone has more than one count but fewer than ten. V and J are TRBV14 and TRBJ2-5; D gene unclear. The CDR3 loop spans 12 amino acids. Trimming left V 2 bases short and J 5 bases short, with 6 bases between. Germline V gene lookup returns CDR1 SGHDN and CDR2 FVKESK. The CDR3 spells CASSQSRETQYF. CDR3 DNA: TGTGCCAGCAGCCAAAGTCGGGAGACCCAGTACTTC. Full variable domain (rest looked up from reference TRBV14 and TRBJ2-5): EAGVTQFPSHSVIEKGQTVTLRCDPISGHDNLYWYRRVMGKEIKFLLHFVKESKQDESGMPNNRFLAERTGGTYSTLKVQPAELEDSGVYFCASSQSRETQYFGPGTRLLVL.

V gene TRBV28 combines with J gene TRBJ1-2, with 7 bases fitting TRBD1. The CDR3 has 13 residues. CDR1 MDHEN and CDR2 SYDVKM come from the germline V gene. V was pared by 5 bases and J by 2 bases, with 2 bases of the junction left unmatched. The CDR3 sequence: CASSTTGNYGYTF. The CDR3 DNA sequence: TGTGCCAGCAGTACGACAGGGAACTATGGCTACACCTTC.

This clone was counted a few times. V is TRBV2 and J is TRBJ1-1, with D tentatively TRBD1 (5 bases). From germline, CDR1 is SNHLY and CDR2 FYNNEI. V shed 7 bases and J shed 0 bases, with 12 bases lying between them. This CDR3 comprises 14 residues. In DNA form, the CDR3 reads TGTGCCAGCAAGCTGACAGAAATGAACACTGAAGCTTTCTTT. This sequence encodes CASKLTEMNTEAFF.

This clone was observed a handful of times. This chain joins TRBV11-2 and TRBJ2-7; the D is unclear. There are 13 residues in the CDR3. Per germline, CDR1 SGHAT and CDR2 FQNNGV. V shed 1 base and J shed 1 base, with 5 bases lying between them. The CDR3 here is CASSLVMSYEQYF. CDR3 nucleotides: TGTGCCAGCAGCTTAGTTATGTCCTACGAGCAGTACTTC.

The chain has TRBV7-9 and TRBJ1-5, with D possibly being TRBD1 (6 bases). The CDR3 extends over 19 amino acids. CDR1 SEHNR and CDR2 FQNEAQ come from the germline V gene (reference sequence). V lost 2 bases to trimming and J lost 0 bases, with 20 bases between them. CDR3: CASSLLQGNALYSNQPQHF. The DNA for the CDR3 is TGTGCCAGCAGCTTATTACAGGGCAACGCGTTATATAGCAATCAGCCCCAGCATTTT.

The chain employs TRBV5-4 and TRBJ2-3; D is possibly TRBD2 (5 bases). There are 14 residues in the CDR3. From germline, CDR1 is SGHNT and CDR2 YYREEE (reference sequence). Trimming took off 6 bases at V and 2 bases at J, with 13 bases between the two ends. The CDR3 loop reads CASMTDSYTDTQYF. The DNA for the CDR3 is TGTGCCAGCATGACGGACTCCTACACAGATACGCAGTATTTT.

A few counts support this clone. CDR3 sequence (DNA): TGTGCCTGGTCCGGACAGGGGGATTCACCCCTCCACTTT. Translated: CAWSGQGDSPLHF. The J gene is TRBJ1-6, the V gene TRBV30; TRBD1 agrees at 10 bases. CDR3 length equals 13 residues. Losses at the gene ends were 5 bases for V and 8 bases for J; bases not matched to a gene: 3. The germline gives CDR1 GTSNPN, CDR2 SVGIG (reference sequence).